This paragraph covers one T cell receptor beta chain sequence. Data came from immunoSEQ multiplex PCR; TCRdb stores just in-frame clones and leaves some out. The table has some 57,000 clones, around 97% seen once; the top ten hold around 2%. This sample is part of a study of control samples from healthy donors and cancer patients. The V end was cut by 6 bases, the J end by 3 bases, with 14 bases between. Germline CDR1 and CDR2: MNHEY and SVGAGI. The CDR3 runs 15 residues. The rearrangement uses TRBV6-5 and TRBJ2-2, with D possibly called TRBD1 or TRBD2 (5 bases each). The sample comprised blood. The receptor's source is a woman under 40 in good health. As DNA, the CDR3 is TGTGCCAGCAGGCCCCGGGACCCCTACACCGGGGAGCTGTTTTTT. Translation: CASRPRDPYTGELFF.